This TCR beta chain was found in a study of monozygotic twins with inflammatory bowel disease. The CDR3 runs to 14 residues. Germline V CDR1 and CDR2: SGHRS, YFSETQ. TCRdb re-called the 5' RACE reads and catalogs CDR3 proteins one per entry, DNA excluded. The sample totals a few hundred thousand distinct CDR3 sequences. The specimen sequenced was blood. The V call is TRBV5-1, the J call TRBJ2-1; TCRdb lists TRBD2, though no DNA is available to test this call. The receptor's source is a human donor with ulcerative colitis or Crohn's disease, or a healthy co-twin of an affected twin (not recorded which). The CDR3 sequence: CASSWGLAINEQFF.